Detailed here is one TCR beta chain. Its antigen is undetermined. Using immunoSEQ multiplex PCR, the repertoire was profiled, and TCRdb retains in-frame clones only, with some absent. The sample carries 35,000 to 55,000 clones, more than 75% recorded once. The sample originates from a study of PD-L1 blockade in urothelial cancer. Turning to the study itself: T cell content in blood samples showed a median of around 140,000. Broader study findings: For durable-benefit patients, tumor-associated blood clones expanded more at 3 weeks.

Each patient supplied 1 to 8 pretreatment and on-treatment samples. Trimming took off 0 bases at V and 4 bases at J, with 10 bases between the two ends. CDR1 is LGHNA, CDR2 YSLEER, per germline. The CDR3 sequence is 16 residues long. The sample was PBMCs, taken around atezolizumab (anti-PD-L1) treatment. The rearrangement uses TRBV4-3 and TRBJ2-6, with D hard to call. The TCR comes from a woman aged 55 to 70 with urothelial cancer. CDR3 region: CASSQDSLGGANVLTF. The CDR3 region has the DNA TGCGCCAGCAGCCAAGATTCCTTGGGCGGGGCCAACGTCCTGACTTTC.